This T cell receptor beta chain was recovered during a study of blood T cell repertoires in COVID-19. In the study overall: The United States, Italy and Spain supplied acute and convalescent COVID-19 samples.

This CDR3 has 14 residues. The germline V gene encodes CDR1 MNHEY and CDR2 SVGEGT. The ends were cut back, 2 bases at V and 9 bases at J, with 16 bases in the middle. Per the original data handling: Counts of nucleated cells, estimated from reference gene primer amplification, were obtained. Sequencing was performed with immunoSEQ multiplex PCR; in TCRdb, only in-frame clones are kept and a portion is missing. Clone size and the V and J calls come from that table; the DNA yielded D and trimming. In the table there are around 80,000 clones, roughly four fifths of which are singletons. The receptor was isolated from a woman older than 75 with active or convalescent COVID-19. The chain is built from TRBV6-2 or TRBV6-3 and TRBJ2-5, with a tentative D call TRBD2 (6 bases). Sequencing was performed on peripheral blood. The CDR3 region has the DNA TGTGCCAGCAGTTACCGCACCTGGGGGGAAGCCCAGTACTTC. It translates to CASSYRTWGEAQYF.